This T cell receptor beta chain stems from a study of OX40 agonist ivuxolimab in advanced cancers. About the study: Eligibility admitted prior anti-PD-1, anti-PD-L1 or anti-CTLA-4 therapy; roughly 37% had some. Study findings and constraints: Clonal expansion by week 6 occurred in CD4+ and CD8+ blood T cells (at 0.1 to 3.0 mg/kg). The antigen specificity of the peripheral T cells (those that were expanded) was not determined.

Patients were ineligible given autoimmune disease history or systemic immunosuppression. Trimming removed 6 bases at V and 3 bases at J, with 6 bases between. This CDR3 is built from 11 residues. From germline, CDR1 is SNHLY and CDR2 FYNNEI. Profiling relied on immunoSEQ multiplex PCR, and the TCRdb table lists in-frame clones only, not all of them. Of tens of thousands of clones in the sample, about nine tenths were seen once. The sample holds a few counts of this clone. Its antigen remains unidentified. The chain uses TRBV2 and TRBJ2-7; D remains unclear. Source: CD4+ or CD8+ T cells sorted from blood, taken in a trial of the OX40 agonist ivuxolimab. This clonotype was obtained from an adult with an advanced solid tumor such as melanoma, head and neck, liver or kidney cancer. Here the CDR3 DNA reads TGTGCCAGCAGGGACGGCTACGAGCAGTACTTC. Amino acids: CASRDGYEQYF.